Below are 13 T cell receptor beta chains sequenced from a single sample in a study of T cells in Graves' hyperthyroidism and ophthalmopathy. Amplification of TCR beta CDR3 regions used RNA as the template. The TCR CDR3 was amplified in a first-round RT-PCR using the HTBI primer set. A single record per CDR3 protein comes from TCRdb applying MiXCR to the multiplex PCR reads. The sample lists under 300,000 distinct CDR3 sequences; about 14% were seen once. Sequencing was carried out using blood. The receptors here all came from a woman aged 25 to 39 with Graves' hyperthyroidism that later progressed to Graves' ophthalmopathy.

This clonotype was seen many times. The chain uses TRBV27 and TRBJ2-3; 11 positions match TRBD2. The CDR3 runs to 16 residues. The germline V gene has CDR1 MNHEY and CDR2 SMNVEV (reference sequence). V lost 5 bases to trimming and J lost 5 bases; unmatched junction nucleotides: 9. The chain's CDR3 is CASSGYSGRAKDTQYF. The CDR3 bases are TGTGCCAGCAGTGGCTATAGCGGGAGGGCCAAAGATACGCAGTATTTT.

The V gene is TRBV28, the J gene TRBJ1-2; D is undetermined. Per germline, CDR1 MDHEN and CDR2 SYDVKM. The ends were cut back, 2 bases at V and 2 bases at J, with 9 bases in the middle. The CDR3 is 14 residues long. CDR3 DNA: TGTGCCAGCAGTTTACAAGCTCTGAACTATGGCTACACCTTC. It encodes CASSLQALNYGYTF.

This clonotype was seen many times. This chain links TRBV18 with TRBJ1-2, with D possibly matching TRBD1 (5 bases). This CDR3 is 12 amino acids long. V lost 2 bases, J lost 8 bases, and 9 bases lay in between. Germline CDR1 reads KGHSH; CDR2 reads LQKENI. CDR3 sequence reads: CASSPGGEGYTF. The CDR3 DNA reads as TGTGCCAGCTCACCAGGGGGAGAAGGCTACACCTTC. Full variable domain (outside the CDR3, taken from reference TRBV18 and TRBJ1-2): NAGVMQNPRHLVRRRGQEARLRCSPMKGHSHVYWYRQLPEEGLKFMVYLQKENIIDESGMPKERFSAEFPKEGPSILRIQQVVRGDSAAYFCASSPGGEGYTFGSGTRLTVV.

V gene TRBV4-2 combines with J gene TRBJ2-7; 7 bases match TRBD1. V gave up 0 bases and J gave up 4 bases; unmatched junction bases: 9. The CDR3 sequence is 16 residues long. In germline, CDR1 is LGHNA, CDR2 YNFKEQ. DNA of the CDR3: TGTGCCAGCAGCCAAGATCCCGGACAGGCGGTGTACGAGCAGTACTTC. Its translation is CASSQDPGQAVYEQYF.

This chain connects TRBV15 to TRBJ2-1, with D possibly TRBD1 on 5 matching bases. This CDR3 region has 16 residues. Germline V gene sequence: CDR1 LNHNV, CDR2 YYDKDF (reference sequence). V lost 3 bases to trimming and J lost 1 base, with 13 bases between them. The DNA for the CDR3 is TGTGCCACCAGCAGGTTAGGGGATTTATCCTACAATGAGCAGTTCTTC. This codes for CATSRLGDLSYNEQFF.

This clonotype was observed many times. This rearrangement joins TRBV28 to TRBJ2-7; D may be TRBD1 (5 bases). The CDR3 loop spans 15 amino acids. The V gene lost 2 bases and the J gene lost 1 base, with 12 bases spanning the gap. Germline CDR1 MDHEN, CDR2 SYDVKM. The CDR3 spells CASSLQGFKSYEQYF. The CDR3 DNA reads TGTGCCAGCAGTTTACAGGGATTCAAGTCCTACGAGCAGTACTTC. The whole variable domain, filled in from reference TRBV28 and TRBJ2-7, reads DVKVTQSSRYLVKRTGEKVFLECVQDMDHENMFWYRQDPGLGLRLIYFSYDVKMKEKGDIPEGYSVSREKKERFSLILESASTNQTSMYLCASSLQGFKSYEQYFGPGTRLTVT.

This chain joins TRBV7-2 and TRBJ2-7; 8 nucleotides align to TRBD2. With V trimmed by 4 bases and J by 3 bases, 8 bases remained unmatched. The length of the CDR3 is 15 residues. The V gene's germline CDR1 is SGHTA and CDR2 FQGNSA. The CDR3 reads CASSSHSGTNYEQYF. The CDR3 nucleotides are TGTGCCAGCAGCTCACATAGCGGGACCAACTACGAGCAGTACTTC.

The V gene is TRBV6-1, the J gene TRBJ2-1; D is perhaps TRBD1 (6 bases). V was clipped by 3 bases and J by 5 bases, with 8 bases between them. This CDR3 comprises 13 residues. CDR1 and CDR2 (germline): MNHNS, SASEGT. The CDR3 sequence is CASSEGANNEQFF. The CDR3 DNA reads as TGTGCCAGCAGTGAGGGGGCTAACAATGAGCAGTTCTTC.

This clonotype was seen more than once but under ten times. The J gene is TRBJ2-7, the V gene TRBV29-1; a possible D gene is TRBD1 (6 bases). Germline CDR1 is SQVTM and CDR2 is ANQGSEA. The ends were cut back, 2 bases at V and 3 bases at J, with 11 bases in the middle. CDR3 length equals 13 residues. The CDR3 loop reads CSVEIRRGYEQYF. The CDR3 region has the DNA TGCAGCGTTGAAATCCGCAGGGGCTACGAGCAGTACTTC.

This clonotype was seen at least ten times. This chain connects TRBV27 to TRBJ2-7; perhaps TRBD2 as D (6 bases). Germline loops: CDR1 MNHEY, CDR2 SMNVEV (reference sequence). This CDR3 region has 15 residues. The germline V and J ends were trimmed by 0 bases and 3 bases, with 12 bases remaining between them. The CDR3 coding sequence is TGTGCCAGCAGTTTATCAGGATTTAGCGGCTACGAGCAGTACTTC. Its protein is CASSLSGFSGYEQYF.

The sample holds many counts of this clonotype. The J gene is TRBJ2-6, the V gene TRBV7-9, with 7 bases fitting TRBD1. CDR3 length equals 15 residues. The germline V gene has CDR1 SEHNR and CDR2 FQNEAQ (reference sequence). Trimming at V came to 5 bases and at J to 2 bases, leaving 3 bases not matched to a gene. CDR3 amino acids: CASSIGGTGANVLTF. The CDR3 DNA reads TGTGCCAGCAGCATAGGGGGCACTGGGGCCAACGTCCTGACTTTC.

This clonotype was detected many times. The rearrangement joins TRBV11-2 to TRBJ1-6; D is unclear. Trimming took 0 bases from V and 8 from J, leaving 2 bases between them. Germline values: CDR1 SGHAT, CDR2 FQNNGV. The CDR3 extends over 12 amino acids. DNA for the CDR3: TGTGCCAGCAGCTTAGATTATTCACCCCTCCACTTT. Protein: CASSLDYSPLHF.

This clonotype was counted at least ten times. The V gene is TRBV29-1, the J gene TRBJ2-5, with TRBD1 matching 7 bases. The germline CDR1 and CDR2 sequences are SQVTM and ANQGSEA. With V trimmed by 7 bases and J by 5 bases, 19 bases remained unmatched. This CDR3 has 16 residues. CDR3 bases: TGCAGCGCCCCGGATCAACAGGGGAGTTCAGCGGAGACCCAGTACTTC. Translation gives CSAPDQQGSSAETQYF. Supplemented by reference TRBV29-1 and TRBJ2-5, the full variable domain reads SAVISQKPSRDICQRGTSLTIQCQVDSQVTMMFWYRQQPGQSLTLIATANQGSEATYESGFVIDKFPISRPNLTFSTLTVSNMSPEDSSIYLCSAPDQQGSSAETQYFGPGTRLLVL.